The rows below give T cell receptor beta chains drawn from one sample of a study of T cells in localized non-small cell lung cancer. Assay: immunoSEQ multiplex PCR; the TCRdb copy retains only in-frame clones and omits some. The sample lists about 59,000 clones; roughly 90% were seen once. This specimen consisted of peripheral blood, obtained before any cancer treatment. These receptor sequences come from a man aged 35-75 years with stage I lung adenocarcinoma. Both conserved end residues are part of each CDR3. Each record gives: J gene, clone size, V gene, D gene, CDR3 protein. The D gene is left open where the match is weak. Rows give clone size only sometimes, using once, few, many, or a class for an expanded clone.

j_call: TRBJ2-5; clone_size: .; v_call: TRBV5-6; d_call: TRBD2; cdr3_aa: CASSLLSGAETQYF
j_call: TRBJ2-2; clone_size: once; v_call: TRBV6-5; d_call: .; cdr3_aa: CASSDYPNTGELFF
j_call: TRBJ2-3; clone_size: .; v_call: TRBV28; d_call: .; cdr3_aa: CASSLGPVDTDTQYF
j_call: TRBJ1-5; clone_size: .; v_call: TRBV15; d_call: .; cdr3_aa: CATSRENQPQHF
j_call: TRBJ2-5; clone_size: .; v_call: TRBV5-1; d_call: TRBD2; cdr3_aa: CASSLTDTSGQETQYF
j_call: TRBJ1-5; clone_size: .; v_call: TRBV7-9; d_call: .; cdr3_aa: CASSPAGAGSNQPQHF
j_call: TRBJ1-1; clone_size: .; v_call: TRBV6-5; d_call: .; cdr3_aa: CASSYSVMNTEAFF
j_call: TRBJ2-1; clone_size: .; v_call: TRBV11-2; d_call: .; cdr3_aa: CASSFRTGRVGYNEQFF
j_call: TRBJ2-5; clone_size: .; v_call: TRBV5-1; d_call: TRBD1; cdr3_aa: CASSPGTGGPQETQYF
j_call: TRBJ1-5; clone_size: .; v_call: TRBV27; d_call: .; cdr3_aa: CASSLTDNQPQHF
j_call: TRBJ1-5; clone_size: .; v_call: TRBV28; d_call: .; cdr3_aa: CASNHAGGSNQPQHF
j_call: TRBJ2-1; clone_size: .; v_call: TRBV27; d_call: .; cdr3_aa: CASSGPDNEQFF
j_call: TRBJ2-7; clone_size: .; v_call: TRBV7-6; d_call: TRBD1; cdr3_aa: CASSLARDSFYEQYF
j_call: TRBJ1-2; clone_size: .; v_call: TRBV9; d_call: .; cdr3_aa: CASSVGLTNHDGYTF
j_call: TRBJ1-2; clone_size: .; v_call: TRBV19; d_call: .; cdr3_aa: CASSIVDIRGYGYTF
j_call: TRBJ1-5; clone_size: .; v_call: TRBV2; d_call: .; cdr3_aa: CASSARADSNQPQHF
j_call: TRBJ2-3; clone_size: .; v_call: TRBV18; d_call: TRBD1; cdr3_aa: CASSPVDRELTDTQYF
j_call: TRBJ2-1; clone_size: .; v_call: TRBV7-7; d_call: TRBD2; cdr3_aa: CARGRGRARETYNEQFF
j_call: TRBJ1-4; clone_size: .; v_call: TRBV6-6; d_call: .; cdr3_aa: CASSYSNRVREKLFF
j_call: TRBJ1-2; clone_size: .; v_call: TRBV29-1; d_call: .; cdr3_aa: CSVWGPDREGYTF
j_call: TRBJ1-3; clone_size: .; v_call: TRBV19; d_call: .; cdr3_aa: CASSFSSSGNTIYF
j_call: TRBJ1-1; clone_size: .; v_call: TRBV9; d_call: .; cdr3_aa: CASSQRGSNTEAFF
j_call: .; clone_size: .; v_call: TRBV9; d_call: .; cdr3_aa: CASSKNPQAHEQYF
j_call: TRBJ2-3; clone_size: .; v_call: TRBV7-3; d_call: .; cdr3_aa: CASSLRGGQDTQYF
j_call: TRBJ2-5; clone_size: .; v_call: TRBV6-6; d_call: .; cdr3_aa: CASRNGQQETQYF
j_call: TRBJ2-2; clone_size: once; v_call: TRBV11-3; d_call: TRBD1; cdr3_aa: CASSPRSGGSKDTGELFF
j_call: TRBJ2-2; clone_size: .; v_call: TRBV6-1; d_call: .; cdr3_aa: CASGGSGEGPGELFF
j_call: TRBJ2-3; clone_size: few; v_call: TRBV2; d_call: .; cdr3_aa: CASSHGGHPADTQYF
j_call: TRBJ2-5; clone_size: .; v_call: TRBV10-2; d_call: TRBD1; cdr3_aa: CASSSQGAQETQYF
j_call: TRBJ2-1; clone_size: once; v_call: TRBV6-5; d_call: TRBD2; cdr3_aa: CASTEMGTSGEQFF
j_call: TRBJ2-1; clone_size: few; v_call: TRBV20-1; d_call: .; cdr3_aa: CSAFRGNEQFF
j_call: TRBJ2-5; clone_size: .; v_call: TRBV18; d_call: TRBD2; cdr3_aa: CASSLRLAGGAETQYF
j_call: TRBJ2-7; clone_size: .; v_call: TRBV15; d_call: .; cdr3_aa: CATSTGRDSYEQYF
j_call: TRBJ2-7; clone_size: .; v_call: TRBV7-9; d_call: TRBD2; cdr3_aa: CASSSGGRLAGGWKQYF
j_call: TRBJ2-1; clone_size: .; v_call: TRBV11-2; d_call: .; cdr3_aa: CASSPPWVTPYNEQFF